A single T cell receptor beta chain is shown here with its context. This table comes from immunoSEQ multiplex PCR, and its TCRdb copy is limited to in-frame clones, with some not included. This sample yields over 120,000 clones, of which 76% are seen a single time; 4.5% to 5% belongs to the top ten. The data derive from a study of blood T cell repertoires in COVID-19. The CDR3 has 14 residues. Germline CDR1 MDHEN, CDR2 SYDVKM. V gave up 6 bases and J gave up 1 base; unmatched junction bases: 3. J is TRBJ2-3 and V is TRBV28; 8 bases map to TRBD2. The source of this sequence is an elderly woman with active or convalescent COVID-19. Sequenced input: peripheral blood. This CDR3 reads CASRNSGGTDTQYF. For the CDR3, the DNA is TGTGCCAGCAGGAATAGCGGGGGCACAGATACGCAGTATTTT.